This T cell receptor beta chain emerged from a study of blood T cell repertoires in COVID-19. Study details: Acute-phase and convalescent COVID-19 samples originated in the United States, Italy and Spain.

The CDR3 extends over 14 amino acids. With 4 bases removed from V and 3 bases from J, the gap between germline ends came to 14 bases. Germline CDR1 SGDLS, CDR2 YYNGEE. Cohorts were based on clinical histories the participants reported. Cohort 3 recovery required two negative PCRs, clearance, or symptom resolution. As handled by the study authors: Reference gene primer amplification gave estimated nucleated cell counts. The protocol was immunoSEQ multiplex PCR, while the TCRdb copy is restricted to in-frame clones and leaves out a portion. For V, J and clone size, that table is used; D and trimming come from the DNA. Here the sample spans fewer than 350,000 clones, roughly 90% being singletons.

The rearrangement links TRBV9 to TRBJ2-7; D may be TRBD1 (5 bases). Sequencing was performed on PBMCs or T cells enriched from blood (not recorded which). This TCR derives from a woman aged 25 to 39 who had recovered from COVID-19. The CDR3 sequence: CASSLGNRNYEQYF. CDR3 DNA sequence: TGTGCCAGCAGCTTGGGAAACAGGAACTACGAGCAGTACTTC.